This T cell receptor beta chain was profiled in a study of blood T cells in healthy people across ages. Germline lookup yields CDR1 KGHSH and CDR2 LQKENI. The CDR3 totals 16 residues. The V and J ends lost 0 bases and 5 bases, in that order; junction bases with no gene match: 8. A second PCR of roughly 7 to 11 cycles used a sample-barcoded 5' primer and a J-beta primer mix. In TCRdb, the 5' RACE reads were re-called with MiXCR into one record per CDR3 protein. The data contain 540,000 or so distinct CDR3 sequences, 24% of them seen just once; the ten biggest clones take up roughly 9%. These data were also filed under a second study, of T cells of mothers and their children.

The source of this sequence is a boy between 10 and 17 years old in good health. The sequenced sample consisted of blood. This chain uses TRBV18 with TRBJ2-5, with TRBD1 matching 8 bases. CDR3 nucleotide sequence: TGTGCCAGCTCACCACCGGCAGGGGGCACTCCGGAGACCCAGTACTTC. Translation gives CASSPPAGGTPETQYF.